These T cell receptor beta chains were read from a single sample in a study of T cell repertoires in cytomegalovirus infection. Antigen specificity for these receptors is unknown. TCRdb reprocessed the reads with MiXCR, giving one entry per CDR3 protein. The data hold approximately 910,000 distinct CDR3 sequences, with approximately 31% observed a single time. The specimen comprised cultured CD8+ T cells from PBMCs, sampled from culture after CMV antigen stimulation. All receptors derive from a human donor in good health (CMV status not recorded). Some clones in this sample may be carry-over from other donors' samples. CDR3s include the opening cysteine and the closing phenylalanine or tryptophan. Fields, in order: V gene, CDR3 protein.

V gene: TRBV19
CDR3 protein: CASRGGGISGANVLTF

V gene: TRBV6-6
CDR3 protein: CASRDRASSGNTIYF

V gene: TRBV7-9
CDR3 protein: CASPGDEQFF

V gene: TRBV28
CDR3 protein: CASSTRRTPNTEAFF

V gene: TRBV7-2
CDR3 protein: CASSPAGDEQYF

V gene: TRBV7-8
CDR3 protein: CASKAGGPNSGELFF

V gene: TRBV28
CDR3 protein: CASSLATGGDDTEAFF

V gene: TRBV4-3
CDR3 protein: CASSQDEMRGNTIYF

V gene: TRBV28
CDR3 protein: CASSYTHGVAGIQETQYF

V gene: TRBV10-3
CDR3 protein: CAISRGLEAPYEQYF

V gene: TRBV9
CDR3 protein: CASGGVTGELFF

V gene: TRBV7-9
CDR3 protein: CASSLPGSTEAFF

V gene: TRBV27
CDR3 protein: CASSFRQDNSPLHF

V gene: TRBV19
CDR3 protein: CASSPGQGKTLRGYTF

V gene: TRBV9
CDR3 protein: CASSVRRGAGFQETQYF

V gene: TRBV2
CDR3 protein: CARSDSDQFDRLWDNEQFF

V gene: TRBV4-1
CDR3 protein: CASSLLPGTSIGASYGYTF

V gene: TRBV20-1
CDR3 protein: CSARNPESYGYTF

V gene: TRBV28
CDR3 protein: CASSLSGQGLQPQHF

V gene: TRBV6-2/TRBV6-3
CDR3 protein: CAISGTGAEIDGYTF

V gene: TRBV7-2
CDR3 protein: CASSSRDSSYEQYF

V gene: TRBV27
CDR3 protein: CASSPGDRNTIYF

V gene: TRBV5-1
CDR3 protein: CASSWGPDRVF

V gene: TRBV6-5
CDR3 protein: CASSVQVGLGSYNSPLHF

V gene: TRBV7-6
CDR3 protein: CASSSRQTEAFF

V gene: TRBV6-6
CDR3 protein: CASSYVGELNTEAFF

V gene: TRBV3-1
CDR3 protein: CASTSGSPGGDTQYF

V gene: TRBV7-2
CDR3 protein: CASSFPGLPTADTQYF

V gene: TRBV7-2
CDR3 protein: CASRNPGQGAEKLFF

V gene: TRBV7-6
CDR3 protein: CASSRTAPGSLTGELFF

V gene: TRBV12-3/TRBV12-4
CDR3 protein: CASSLHPLGVGQYF

V gene: TRBV7-2
CDR3 protein: CASSLGSGVGYGYTF

V gene: TRBV19
CDR3 protein: CASSIASIGHTGELFF

V gene: TRBV6-8
CDR3 protein: CASMVHRPGTQETQYF

V gene: TRBV12-3/TRBV12-4
CDR3 protein: CASGQGGSYTF

V gene: TRBV12-3/TRBV12-4
CDR3 protein: CASSPLLLGEAFF

V gene: TRBV27
CDR3 protein: CASSLIEGVAFF

V gene: TRBV7-6
CDR3 protein: CASSYRGAQETQYF

V gene: TRBV6-5
CDR3 protein: CASSSSGQKETQYF

V gene: TRBV5-1
CDR3 protein: CASSSQISGANVLTF

V gene: TRBV6-1
CDR3 protein: CASSDRGRKNIQYF

V gene: TRBV5-1
CDR3 protein: CASSLVGSGSHNEQFF

V gene: TRBV6-1
CDR3 protein: CASSEAIVPDPTDTQYF

V gene: TRBV7-4
CDR3 protein: CASSSLPEQYF

V gene: TRBV10-1
CDR3 protein: CASSESIRRTSSYNEQFF